The rows below give T cell receptor beta chains drawn from one sample of a study of T cell clones after liver transplantation. The method was immunoSEQ multiplex PCR; TCRdb's version includes in-frame clones alone and lacks a portion of them. The sample shows 95,000 to 110,000 clones, 82% of them seen only once. The starting material was CD4+ T cells from blood, obtained before liver transplant. These receptors were taken from a human donor who received a liver transplant. Both conserved end residues are part of each CDR3. A D gene is named only where the DNA matches it firmly. Only some rows state a clone size, as once, few, many or a class for expanded clones.

clone size: NA
J gene: TRBJ1-5
D gene: TRBD1
CDR3 length: 15
V gene: TRBV7-2
CDR3 protein: CASSYTMGQGKAQHF
CDR3 DNA: TGTGCCAGCAGTTATACGATGGGACAGGGAAAGGCCCAGCATTTT

clone size: NA
J gene: TRBJ2-5
D gene: NA
CDR3 length: 13
V gene: TRBV5-1
CDR3 protein: CASSGGQRETQYF
CDR3 DNA: TGCGCCAGCAGCGGAGGCCAGAGGGAGACCCAGTACTTC

clone size: NA
J gene: TRBJ1-5
D gene: NA
CDR3 length: 13
V gene: TRBV6-1
CDR3 protein: CASSEHLEQPQHF
CDR3 DNA: TGTGCCAGCAGTGAACACTTAGAACAGCCCCAGCATTTT

clone size: NA
J gene: TRBJ2-1
D gene: NA
CDR3 length: 15
V gene: TRBV28
CDR3 protein: CASSFMRLLVYEQFF
CDR3 DNA: TGTGCCAGCAGTTTTATGCGTCTTTTGGTGTATGAGCAGTTCTTC

clone size: once
J gene: TRBJ1-2
D gene: TRBD1
CDR3 length: 15
V gene: TRBV7-9
CDR3 protein: CASSLDRDRVYGYTF
CDR3 DNA: TGTGCCAGCAGCTTAGACCGGGACAGGGTATATGGCTACACCTTC

clone size: NA
J gene: TRBJ2-2
D gene: TRBD1
CDR3 length: 17
V gene: TRBV27
CDR3 protein: CASRPYAGQGRTGELFF
CDR3 DNA: TGTGCCAGCAGGCCATACGCTGGACAGGGGAGGACCGGGGAGCTGTTTTTT

clone size: NA
J gene: TRBJ1-4
D gene: NA
CDR3 length: 18
V gene: TRBV4-2
CDR3 protein: CASSQDPSRGPLNEKLFF
CDR3 DNA: TGTGCCAGCAGCCAAGATCCCTCCCGGGGCCCCCTTAATGAAAAACTGTTTTTT

clone size: NA
J gene: TRBJ1-5
D gene: NA
CDR3 length: 15
V gene: TRBV2
CDR3 protein: CASSDRGFSNQPQHF
CDR3 DNA: TGTGCCAGCAGTGATCGGGGGTTTAGCAATCAGCCCCAGCATTTT

clone size: NA
J gene: TRBJ1-6
D gene: TRBD1
CDR3 length: 16
V gene: TRBV11-2
CDR3 protein: CASSARGSSYNSPLHF
CDR3 DNA: TGTGCCAGCAGCGCCAGGGGGAGCTCCTATAATTCACCCCTCCACTTT

clone size: NA
J gene: TRBJ2-1
D gene: TRBD1
CDR3 length: 16
V gene: TRBV6-5
CDR3 protein: CASSYLQDRTYNEQFF
CDR3 DNA: TGTGCCAGCAGTTACCTGCAGGACAGGACCTACAATGAGCAGTTCTTC

clone size: NA
J gene: TRBJ2-1
D gene: NA
CDR3 length: 13
V gene: TRBV18
CDR3 protein: CASSPDLYNEQFF
CDR3 DNA: TGTGCCAGCTCACCCGACTTGTACAATGAGCAGTTCTTC

clone size: NA
J gene: TRBJ2-1
D gene: TRBD2
CDR3 length: 15
V gene: TRBV5-1
CDR3 protein: CASSFVAGALAEQFF
CDR3 DNA: TGCGCCAGCAGCTTTGTAGCGGGGGCCTTGGCGGAGCAGTTCTTC

clone size: NA
J gene: TRBJ2-7
D gene: NA
CDR3 length: 15
V gene: TRBV2
CDR3 protein: CASAFQPTFPYEQYF
CDR3 DNA: TGTGCCAGCGCGTTCCAGCCCACTTTCCCATACGAGCAGTACTTC

clone size: NA
J gene: TRBJ2-5
D gene: TRBD1
CDR3 length: 15
V gene: TRBV7-6
CDR3 protein: CASSLGTGEQETQYF
CDR3 DNA: TGTGCCAGCAGCTTGGGGACAGGCGAGCAAGAGACCCAGTACTTC

clone size: NA
J gene: TRBJ2-7
D gene: TRBD1
CDR3 length: 14
V gene: TRBV7-6
CDR3 protein: CASSLGQGAYEQYF
CDR3 DNA: TGTGCCAGCAGCTTGGGACAGGGGGCTTACGAGCAGTACTTC

clone size: NA
J gene: TRBJ2-7
D gene: TRBD1
CDR3 length: 15
V gene: TRBV2
CDR3 protein: CASSAGPGGSYEQYF
CDR3 DNA: TGTGCCAGCAGCGCCGGGCCAGGGGGCTCCTACGAGCAGTACTTC

clone size: NA
J gene: TRBJ2-5
D gene: TRBD2
CDR3 length: 17
V gene: TRBV11-2
CDR3 protein: CASSLGVGGTRRETQYF
CDR3 DNA: TGTGCCAGCAGCTTAGGGGTCGGCGGGACTAGGCGTGAGACCCAGTACTTC

clone size: NA
J gene: TRBJ2-1
D gene: NA
CDR3 length: 14
V gene: TRBV19
CDR3 protein: CASSTRETYNEQFF
CDR3 DNA: TGTGCCAGTAGTACGCGGGAAACTTACAATGAGCAGTTCTTC

clone size: NA
J gene: TRBJ2-3
D gene: NA
CDR3 length: 13
V gene: TRBV11-2
CDR3 protein: CASSFTLADTQYF
CDR3 DNA: TGTGCCAGCAGCTTTACCTTAGCGGATACGCAGTATTTT

clone size: NA
J gene: TRBJ1-2
D gene: NA
CDR3 length: 16
V gene: TRBV5-1
CDR3 protein: CASSLLQRPTNYGYTF
CDR3 DNA: TGCGCCAGCAGCTTGTTACAGAGACCCACTAACTATGGCTACACCTTC

clone size: NA
J gene: TRBJ1-5
D gene: NA
CDR3 length: 12
V gene: TRBV19
CDR3 protein: CASSILGQPQHF
CDR3 DNA: TGTGCCAGTAGTATCCTGGGTCAGCCCCAGCATTTT

clone size: NA
J gene: TRBJ1-2
D gene: TRBD1
CDR3 length: 14
V gene: TRBV5-1
CDR3 protein: CASSNGQGLYGYTF
CDR3 DNA: TGCGCCAGCAGCAACGGACAGGGTCTCTATGGCTACACCTTC

clone size: NA
J gene: TRBJ2-7
D gene: TRBD1
CDR3 length: 12
V gene: TRBV6-5
CDR3 protein: CASSYRTGKQYF
CDR3 DNA: TGTGCCAGCAGTTACCGGACAGGGAAACAGTACTTC

clone size: NA
J gene: TRBJ2-2
D gene: TRBD1
CDR3 length: 15
V gene: TRBV5-6
CDR3 protein: CASSLGQGVPGELFF
CDR3 DNA: TGTGCCAGCAGCTTGGGACAGGGGGTTCCCGGGGAGCTGTTTTTT

clone size: NA
J gene: TRBJ2-3
D gene: NA
CDR3 length: 14
V gene: TRBV12-5
CDR3 protein: CASGRDGSTDTQYF
CDR3 DNA: TGTGCTAGTGGTCGGGACGGATCGACAGATACGCAGTATTTT

clone size: NA
J gene: TRBJ2-3
D gene: NA
CDR3 length: 16
V gene: TRBV7-2
CDR3 protein: CASSLFGKSVTDTQYF
CDR3 DNA: TGTGCCAGCAGCTTATTCGGAAAGTCTGTCACAGATACGCAGTATTTT

clone size: NA
J gene: TRBJ1-1
D gene: NA
CDR3 length: 13
V gene: TRBV19
CDR3 protein: CASIPDRPTEAFF
CDR3 DNA: TGTGCCAGTATCCCAGACAGGCCCACTGAAGCTTTCTTT

clone size: NA
J gene: TRBJ2-7
D gene: TRBD1
CDR3 length: 16
V gene: TRBV5-4
CDR3 protein: CASSPRGLGQFYEQYF
CDR3 DNA: TGTGCCAGCAGCCCCAGGGGTTTGGGACAGTTCTACGAGCAGTACTTC

clone size: once
J gene: TRBJ1-3
D gene: NA
CDR3 length: 13
V gene: TRBV10-3
CDR3 protein: CAISEAGRNTIYF
CDR3 DNA: TGTGCCATCAGTGAAGCAGGCAGAAACACCATATATTTT